Shown below are 14 T cell receptor beta chains from a single sample sequenced in a study of blood T cell repertoires in COVID-19. Measured with immunoSEQ multiplex PCR; TCRdb has only the in-frame clones, and not every one. Among some 700,000 clones listed, more than 80% were seen once. The sample taken for sequencing was peripheral blood. The receptors stem from a woman aged 18-30 years with acute or convalescent COVID-19.

This chain connects TRBV5-1 to TRBJ2-2; 8 bases fit TRBD2. V dropped 1 base and J dropped 1; count of bases not matched to a gene: 3. The CDR3 has 16 residues. Germline CDR1 is SGHRS and CDR2 is YFSETQ. The CDR3 sequence is CASSLLTSENTGELFF. CDR3 coding DNA: TGCGCCAGCAGCTTGTTGACTAGCGAGAACACCGGGGAGCTGTTTTTT.

This clone was observed once. The chain links TRBV7-2 to TRBJ1-1, with D possibly matching TRBD1 (5 bases). The CDR3 is made up of 15 amino acids. V was shortened by 1 base and J by 0 bases, with 9 bases between the two germline ends. Germline CDR1 is SGHTA and CDR2 is FQGNSA. This chain's CDR3 is CASSLVGGVNTEAFF. The DNA of the CDR3 is TGTGCCAGCAGCTTAGTGGGAGGGGTGAACACTGAAGCTTTCTTT.

V is TRBV6-9 and J is TRBJ1-2; TRBD1 agrees at 7 bases. J gave up 8 bases and V 0 bases, and 9 bases lay outside the gene matches. The CDR3 loop spans 15 amino acids. CDR1 is MNHGY and CDR2 is SVAAGI in the germline V gene. The CDR3 here is CASSYSPPTGEGYTF. As DNA, the CDR3 is TGTGCCAGCAGTTATTCCCCCCCCACAGGGGAAGGCTACACCTTC.

J is TRBJ1-2 and V is TRBV11-2, with 8 bases fitting TRBD1. Germline CDR1 and CDR2: SGHAT and FQNNGV. Trimming removed 6 bases from V and 4 bases from J; junction bases left unmatched: 4. This CDR3 has 13 residues. The CDR3: CASRKTGGYGYTF. CDR3 bases: TGTGCCAGCAGAAAAACAGGGGGCTATGGCTACACCTTC.

This chain joins TRBV19 and TRBJ1-5, with 7 positions matching TRBD1. This CDR3 contains 14 residues. V lost 2 bases to trimming and J lost 7 bases; unmatched junction nucleotides: 5. CDR1 LNHDA and CDR2 SQIVND come from the germline V gene (reference sequence). CDR3 in amino acids: CASSIRDRSQPQHF. As DNA, the CDR3 is TGTGCCAGTAGTATAAGGGACAGATCCCAGCCCCAGCATTTT.

V and J are TRBV12-5 and TRBJ2-1; 9 bases map to TRBD1. The CDR3 runs 15 residues. Germline V CDR1 and CDR2: LGHNT, FRNRAP. After removal of 6 bases from V and 2 bases from J, the junction contained 5 bases not matched to a gene. CDR3 in amino acids: CASGTDRGTYNEQFF. The DNA of the CDR3 is TGTGCTAGTGGAACGGACAGGGGAACCTACAATGAGCAGTTCTTC.

This chain uses TRBV6-5 with TRBJ1-2; D is uncertain. This CDR3 has 14 residues. The V gene lost 5 bases and the J gene lost 2 bases, with 12 bases spanning the gap. CDR1 is MNHEY and CDR2 is SVGAGI in the germline V gene. CDR3 in amino acids: CASSRERQNYGYTF. The CDR3 bases are TGTGCCAGCAGTCGAGAGCGGCAAAACTATGGCTACACCTTC.

The chain couples TRBV5-6 to TRBJ2-1; 7 bases line up with TRBD1. Germline V CDR1 and CDR2: SGHDT, YYEEEE. This CDR3 region has 14 residues. The V and J ends lost 3 bases and 5 bases, in that order; junction bases with no gene match: 5. CDR3 sequence: CASSYGQEHNEQFF. The CDR3 nucleotides are TGTGCCAGCAGCTACGGACAGGAGCACAATGAGCAGTTCTTC.

The V and J genes are TRBV5-4 and TRBJ1-1, with 11 positions matching TRBD1. V gave up 4 bases and J gave up 10 bases; unmatched junction bases: 9. CDR1 and CDR2 (germline): SGHNT, YYREEE (reference sequence). The CDR3 totals 14 residues. The CDR3 DNA is TGTGCCAGCAGCCCCGGGACAGGGGGGATTGTAGCTTTCTTT. This codes for CASSPGTGGIVAFF.

The rearrangement uses TRBV10-3 and TRBJ1-6, with 9 bases fitting TRBD1. This CDR3 contains 14 residues. After removal of 2 bases from V and 7 bases from J, the junction contained 0 bases not matched to a gene. In germline, CDR1 is ENHRY, CDR2 SYGVKD. In nucleotides, the CDR3 is TGTGCCATCAGTGAGGGACAGGGGAATTCACCCCTCCACTTT. This sequence encodes CAISEGQGNSPLHF.

J is TRBJ1-2 and V is TRBV12-3 or TRBV12-4, with D possibly being TRBD1 (5 bases). V was pared by 3 bases and J by 7 bases, with 12 bases between. This CDR3 spans 13 amino acids. The CDR3 loop reads CASSFGWGGGYTF. The DNA for the CDR3 is TGTGCCAGCAGTTTCGGCTGGGGGGGTGGCTACACCTTC.

The sample holds one count of this clone. J is TRBJ1-2 and V is TRBV19; 7 bases align to TRBD1. This CDR3 region has 15 residues. J was trimmed by 0 bases and V by 7 bases; bases with no gene match: 8. Germline CDR1 LNHDA, CDR2 SQIVND (reference sequence). This chain's CDR3 is CASIPSRGTNYGYTF. The CDR3 DNA reads as TGTGCCAGTATCCCGAGCAGGGGGACTAACTATGGCTACACCTTC.

The CDR3 sequence is CASSLDVNYGYTF. As DNA, the CDR3 is TGTGCCAGCAGCTTGGATGTAAACTATGGCTACACCTTC. The J gene is TRBJ1-2, the V gene TRBV5-4; D ambiguous. With 0 bases removed from V and 2 bases from J, the gap between germline ends came to 5 bases. Germline CDR1 reads SGHNT; CDR2 reads YYREEE (reference sequence). The CDR3 has 13 residues.

The rearrangement joins TRBV29-1 to TRBJ2-1, with D hard to call. CDR3 size: 13 residues. Germline V gene sequence: CDR1 SQVTM, CDR2 ANQGSEA. V lost 6 bases and J lost 4, with 13 bases in between. CDR3 in amino acids: CSVGRSVYNEQFF. The CDR3 nucleotides are TGCAGCGTAGGCAGGTCTGTATACAATGAGCAGTTCTTC.